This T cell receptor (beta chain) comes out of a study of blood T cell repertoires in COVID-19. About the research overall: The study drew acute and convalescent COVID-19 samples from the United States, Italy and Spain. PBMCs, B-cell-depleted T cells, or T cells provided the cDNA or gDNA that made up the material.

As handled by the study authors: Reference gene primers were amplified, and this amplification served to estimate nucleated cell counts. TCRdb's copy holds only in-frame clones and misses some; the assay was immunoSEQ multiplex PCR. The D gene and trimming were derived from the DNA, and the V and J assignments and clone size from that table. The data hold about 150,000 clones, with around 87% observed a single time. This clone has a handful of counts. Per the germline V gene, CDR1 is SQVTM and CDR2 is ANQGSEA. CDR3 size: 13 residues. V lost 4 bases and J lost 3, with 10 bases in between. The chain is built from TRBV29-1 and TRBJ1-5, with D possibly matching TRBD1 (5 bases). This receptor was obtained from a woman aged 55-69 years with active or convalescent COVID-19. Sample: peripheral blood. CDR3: CSVVWGVNQPQHF. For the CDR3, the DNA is TGCAGCGTTGTCTGGGGGGTCAATCAGCCCCAGCATTTT.